This section outlines one T cell receptor beta chain sequence together with its context. Per the original methods: How many nucleated cells were present was estimated from reference gene primer amplification. Assay: immunoSEQ multiplex PCR; the TCRdb copy retains only in-frame clones and omits some. The V and J calls and the clone size are those of that table, but D and trimming were determined from the DNA. The sample includes 150,000 or so clones, about 87% of them seen just once. The data were obtained in a study of blood T cell repertoires in COVID-19. The overall study: Samples taken during acute and convalescent COVID-19 were collected in the United States, Italy and Spain. In each case, the material was cDNA or gDNA derived from T cells, B-cell-depleted T cells, or PBMCs.

V gave up 5 bases and J gave up 4 bases, with 11 bases separating them. From germline, CDR1 is SGHDN and CDR2 FVKESK. The CDR3 length is 13 residues. The chain carries TRBV14 and TRBJ1-2; D perhaps matches TRBD1 (6 bases). Sequenced: peripheral blood. The sequence was obtained from a man aged 45-65 years with acute or convalescent COVID-19. The CDR3 protein is CASSTGLGYGYTF. The DNA of the CDR3 is TGTGCCAGCAGCACAGGGTTGGGCTATGGCTACACCTTC.